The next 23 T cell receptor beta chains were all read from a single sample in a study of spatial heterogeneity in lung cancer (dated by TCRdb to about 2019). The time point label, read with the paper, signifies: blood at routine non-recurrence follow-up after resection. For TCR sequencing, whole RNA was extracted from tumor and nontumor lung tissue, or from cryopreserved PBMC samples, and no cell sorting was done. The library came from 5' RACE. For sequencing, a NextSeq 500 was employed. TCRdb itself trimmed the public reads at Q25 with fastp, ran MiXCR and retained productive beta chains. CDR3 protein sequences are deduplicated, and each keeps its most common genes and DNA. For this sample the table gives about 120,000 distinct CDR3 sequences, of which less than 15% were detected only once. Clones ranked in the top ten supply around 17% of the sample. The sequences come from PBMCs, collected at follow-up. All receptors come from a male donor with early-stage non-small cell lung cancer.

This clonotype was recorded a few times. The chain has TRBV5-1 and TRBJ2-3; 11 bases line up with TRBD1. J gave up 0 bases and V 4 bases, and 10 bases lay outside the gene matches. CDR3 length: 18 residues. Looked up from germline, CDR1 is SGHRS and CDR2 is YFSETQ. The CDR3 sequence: CASSPDRGRLSSTDTQYF. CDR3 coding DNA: TGCGCCAGCAGCCCGGACAGGGGGCGACTCTCTAGCACAGATACGCAGTATTTT.

The CDR3, as DNA: TGTGCCAGCAGTGAGGAGGGGGCGATGAACACTGAAGCTTTCTTT. It translates to CASSEEGAMNTEAFF. The gene calls are TRBV25-1 and TRBJ1-1; 7 positions agree with TRBD1. CDR3 length: 15 residues. Trimming at V came to 3 bases and at J to 0 bases, leaving 4 bases not matched to a gene. Germline V CDR1 and CDR2: MGHDK, SYGVNS.

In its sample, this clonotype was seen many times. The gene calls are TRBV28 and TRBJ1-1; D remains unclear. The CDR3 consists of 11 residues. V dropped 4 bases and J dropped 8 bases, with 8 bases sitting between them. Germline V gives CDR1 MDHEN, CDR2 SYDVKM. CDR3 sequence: CASSYGNEAFF. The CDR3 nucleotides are TGTGCCAGCAGTTATGGAAACGAAGCTTTCTTT.

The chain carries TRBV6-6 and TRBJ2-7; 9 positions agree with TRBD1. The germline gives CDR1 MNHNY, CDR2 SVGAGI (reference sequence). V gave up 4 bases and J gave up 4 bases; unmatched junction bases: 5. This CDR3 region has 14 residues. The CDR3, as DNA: TGTGCCAGCAGTTTTGGACAGGGGAGGTACGAGCAGTACTTC. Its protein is CASSFGQGRYEQYF.

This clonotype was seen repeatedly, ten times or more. The CDR3, as DNA: TGTGCCAGTAGTATGGGGCAGGGTTCCTACGAGCAGTACTTC. Its translation is CASSMGQGSYEQYF. The V gene is TRBV19, the J gene TRBJ2-7, with D perhaps matching TRBD1 (5 bases). The germline gives CDR1 LNHDA, CDR2 SQIVND (reference sequence). V was trimmed by 3 bases and J by 1 base, leaving 10 bases between them. CDR3 length: 14 residues.

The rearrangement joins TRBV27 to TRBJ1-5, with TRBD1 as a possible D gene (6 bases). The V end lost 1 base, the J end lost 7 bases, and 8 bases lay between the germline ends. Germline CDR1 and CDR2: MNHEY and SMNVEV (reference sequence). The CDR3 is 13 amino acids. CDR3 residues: CASSLWQGQPQHF. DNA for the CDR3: TGTGCCAGCAGTTTATGGCAGGGGCAGCCCCAGCATTTT.

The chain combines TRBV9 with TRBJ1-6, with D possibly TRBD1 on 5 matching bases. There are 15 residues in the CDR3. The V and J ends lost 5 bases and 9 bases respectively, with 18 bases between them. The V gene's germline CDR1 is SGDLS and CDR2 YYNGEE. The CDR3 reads CASSGGLQRSSPLHF. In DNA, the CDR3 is TGTGCCAGCAGTGGGGGTCTGCAAAGGAGTTCACCCCTCCACTTT.

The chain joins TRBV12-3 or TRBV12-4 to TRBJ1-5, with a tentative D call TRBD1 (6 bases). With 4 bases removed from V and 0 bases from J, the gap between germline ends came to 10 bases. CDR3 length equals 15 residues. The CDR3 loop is CASSSTGNSNQPQHF. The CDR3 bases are TGTGCCAGCAGTTCGACAGGAAATAGCAATCAGCCCCAGCATTTT.

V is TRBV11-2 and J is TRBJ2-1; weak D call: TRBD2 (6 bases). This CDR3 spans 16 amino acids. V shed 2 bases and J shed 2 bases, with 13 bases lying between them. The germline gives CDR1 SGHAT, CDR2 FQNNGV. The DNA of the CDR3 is TGTGCCAGCAGCTTAAGGCGGGGAGGAGCCTACAATGAGCAGTTCTTC. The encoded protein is CASSLRRGGAYNEQFF.

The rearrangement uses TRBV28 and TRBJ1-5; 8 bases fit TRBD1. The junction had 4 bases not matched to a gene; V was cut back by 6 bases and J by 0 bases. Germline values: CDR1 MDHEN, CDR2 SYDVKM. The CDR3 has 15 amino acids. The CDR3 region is CASRRQGISNQPQHF. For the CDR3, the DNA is TGTGCCAGCAGGCGACAGGGGATTAGCAATCAGCCCCAGCATTTT.

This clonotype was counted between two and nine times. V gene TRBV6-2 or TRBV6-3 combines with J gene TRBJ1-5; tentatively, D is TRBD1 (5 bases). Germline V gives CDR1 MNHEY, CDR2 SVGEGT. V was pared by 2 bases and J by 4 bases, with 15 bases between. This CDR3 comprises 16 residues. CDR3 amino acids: CASSYTGHPRNQPQHF. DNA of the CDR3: TGTGCCAGCAGTTACACTGGACATCCACGGAATCAGCCCCAGCATTTT.

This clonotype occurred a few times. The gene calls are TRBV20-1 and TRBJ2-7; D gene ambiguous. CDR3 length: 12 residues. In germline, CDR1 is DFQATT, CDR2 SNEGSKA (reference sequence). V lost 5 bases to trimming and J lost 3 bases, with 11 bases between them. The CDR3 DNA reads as TGCAGTGCTGGCGCCGGGCGCTACGAGCAGTACTTC. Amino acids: CSAGAGRYEQYF.

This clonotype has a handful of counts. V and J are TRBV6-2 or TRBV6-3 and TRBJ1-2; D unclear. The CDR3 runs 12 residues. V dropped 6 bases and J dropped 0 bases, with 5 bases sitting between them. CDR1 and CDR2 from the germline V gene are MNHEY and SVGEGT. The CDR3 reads CASSDANYGYTF. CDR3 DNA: TGTGCCAGCAGCGACGCTAACTATGGCTACACCTTC.

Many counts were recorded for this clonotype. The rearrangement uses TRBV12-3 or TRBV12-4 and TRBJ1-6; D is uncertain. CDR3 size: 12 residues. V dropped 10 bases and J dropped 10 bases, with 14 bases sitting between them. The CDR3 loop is CATSSLSSPLHF. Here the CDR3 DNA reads TGTGCCACCTCGAGCCTCTCATCACCCCTCCACTTT.

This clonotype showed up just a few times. This CDR3 is CASTREQGAYEQFF. The CDR3 DNA sequence: TGTGCCAGCACCAGGGAACAGGGGGCATATGAGCAGTTCTTC. The chain uses TRBV2 and TRBJ2-1, with 9 bases aligning to TRBD1. J lost 8 bases, V lost 7 bases, and 9 bases had no gene match. Per germline, CDR1 SNHLY and CDR2 FYNNEI. The CDR3 runs 14 residues.

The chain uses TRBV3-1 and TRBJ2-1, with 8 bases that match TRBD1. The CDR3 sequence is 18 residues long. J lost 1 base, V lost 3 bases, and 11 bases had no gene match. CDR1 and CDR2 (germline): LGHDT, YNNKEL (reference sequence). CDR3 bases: TGTGCCAGCAGCCAGAAGGTCCGGACAGGGTGGTCCTACAATGAGCAGTTCTTC. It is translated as CASSQKVRTGWSYNEQFF.

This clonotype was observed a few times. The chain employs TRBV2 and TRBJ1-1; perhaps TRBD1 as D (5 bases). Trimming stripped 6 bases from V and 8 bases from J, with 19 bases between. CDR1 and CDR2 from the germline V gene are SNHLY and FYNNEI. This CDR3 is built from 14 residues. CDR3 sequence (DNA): TGTGCCAGCAGCGCATTGGGGGGATCCGTCGAAGCTTTCTTT. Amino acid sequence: CASSALGGSVEAFF.

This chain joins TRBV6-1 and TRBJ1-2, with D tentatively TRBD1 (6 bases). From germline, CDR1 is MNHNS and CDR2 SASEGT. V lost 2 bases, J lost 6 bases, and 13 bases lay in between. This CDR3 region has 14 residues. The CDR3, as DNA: TGTGCCAGCAGTGAAATACAGGGACTCAATGGCTACACCTTC. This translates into CASSEIQGLNGYTF.

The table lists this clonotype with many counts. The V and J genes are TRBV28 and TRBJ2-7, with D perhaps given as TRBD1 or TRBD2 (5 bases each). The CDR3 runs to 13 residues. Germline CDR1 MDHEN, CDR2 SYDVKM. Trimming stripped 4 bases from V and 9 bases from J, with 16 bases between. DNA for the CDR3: TGTGCCAGCAGTTCCCCCGGGGCCTCTTTGCAGTACTTC. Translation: CASSSPGASLQYF.

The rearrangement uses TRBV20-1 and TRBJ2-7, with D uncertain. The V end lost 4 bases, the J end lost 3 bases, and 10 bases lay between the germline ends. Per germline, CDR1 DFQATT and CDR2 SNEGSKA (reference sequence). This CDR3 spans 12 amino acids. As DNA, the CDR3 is TGCAGTGCTAAGCTTTTAGGCTACGAGCAGTACTTC. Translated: CSAKLLGYEQYF.

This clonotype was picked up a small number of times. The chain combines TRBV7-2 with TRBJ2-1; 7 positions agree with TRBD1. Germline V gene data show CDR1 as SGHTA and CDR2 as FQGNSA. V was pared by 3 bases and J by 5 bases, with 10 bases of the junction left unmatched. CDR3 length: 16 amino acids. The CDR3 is CASSFARDRINNEQFF. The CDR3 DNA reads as TGTGCCAGCAGCTTTGCCCGGGACAGAATTAACAATGAGCAGTTCTTC.

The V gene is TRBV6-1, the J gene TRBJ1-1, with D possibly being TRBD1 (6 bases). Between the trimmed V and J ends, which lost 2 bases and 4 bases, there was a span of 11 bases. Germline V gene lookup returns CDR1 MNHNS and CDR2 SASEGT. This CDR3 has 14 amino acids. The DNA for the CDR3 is TGTGCCAGCAGTGAATCGGGGGGCCCCACTGAAGCTTTCTTT. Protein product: CASSESGGPTEAFF.

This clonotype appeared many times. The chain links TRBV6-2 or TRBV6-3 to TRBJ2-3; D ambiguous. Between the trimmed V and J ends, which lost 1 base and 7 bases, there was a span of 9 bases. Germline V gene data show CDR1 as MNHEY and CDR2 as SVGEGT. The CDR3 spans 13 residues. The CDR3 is CASSYYQPHTQYF. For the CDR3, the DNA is TGTGCCAGCAGTTACTACCAGCCTCATACGCAGTATTTT.